These 32 T cell receptor beta chains were sequenced from one sample in a study of T cell responses to AZD1222 COVID-19 vaccine (dated by TCRdb to the early 2020s). Preparation of the library involved the immunoSEQ multiplex PCR assay. What TCRdb holds here is the immuneACCESS table cut down to in-frame rearrangements. Part of the clones is not present; checked against another copy, under half of the missing clones reflect an unresolved V gene, and the others are unexplained. The sample contains about 130,000 clones, over 85% of them found a single time. The top ten hold 1.9% of the sample. What the time point label conveys for this sample: baseline before first vaccination. The sequenced sample was peripheral blood, obtained on day 0 of AZD1222 vaccination. The receptors come from an adult in good health.

The chain employs TRBV18 and TRBJ1-1; 8 positions agree with TRBD1. V trimming: 2 bases; J trimming: 8 bases; junction bases outside the gene matches: 16. The CDR3 spans 17 residues. The V gene's germline CDR1 is KGHSH and CDR2 LQKENI. CDR3 sequence reads: CASSPGLQGTGVPEAFF. For the CDR3, the DNA is TGTGCCAGCTCACCAGGGCTCCAAGGGACAGGCGTTCCCGAAGCTTTCTTT.

This rearrangement joins TRBV27 to TRBJ1-2; D not certain. V was pared by 3 bases and J by 4 bases, with 12 bases between. The CDR3 consists of 14 residues. Per the germline V gene, CDR1 is MNHEY and CDR2 is SMNVEV (reference sequence). CDR3 sequence (DNA): TGTGCCAGCAGTTTGAAAGGACCGTTCTATGGCTACACCTTC. Translation: CASSLKGPFYGYTF.

The chain has TRBV11-2 and TRBJ2-3; unclear D gene. The V end was cut by 8 bases, the J end by 2 bases, with 14 bases between. This CDR3 has 14 amino acids. In germline, CDR1 is SGHAT, CDR2 FQNNGV. For the CDR3, the DNA is TGTGCCAGCGGCCCCCCTTTAAACACAGATACGCAGTATTTT. Translated, it gives CASGPPLNTDTQYF.

This clone came up a few times. This chain uses TRBV30 with TRBJ1-1; D uncertain. The germline gives CDR1 GTSNPN, CDR2 SVGIG (reference sequence). The V end was cut by 1 base, the J end by 6 bases, with 6 bases between. The length of the CDR3 is 11 residues. CDR3 nucleotide sequence: TGTGCCTGGAGTGACGCGGCTGAAGCTTTCTTT. This sequence encodes CAWSDAAEAFF.

J is TRBJ2-2 and V is TRBV7-9; D not certain. This CDR3 contains 16 residues. V shed 11 bases and J shed 6 bases, with 25 bases lying between them. Germline values: CDR1 SEHNR, CDR2 FQNEAQ (reference sequence). CDR3 bases: TGTGCCGGCGAAAACCCATGGCCGACGGACGCCGGGGAGCTGTTTTTT. Its protein is CAGENPWPTDAGELFF.

The chain uses TRBV3-1 (or the pseudogene TRBV3-2) and TRBJ1-1; tentative D call: TRBD1 (5 bases). There are 17 residues in the CDR3. Looked up from germline, CDR1 is LGHDT and CDR2 is YNNKEL (reference sequence). V dropped 0 bases and J dropped 1 base, with 15 bases sitting between them. This chain's CDR3 is CASSQEFSGRENTEAFF. CDR3 DNA: TGTGCCAGCAGCCAAGAATTTTCGGGCAGGGAGAACACTGAAGCTTTCTTT.

CDR3 nucleotide sequence: TGTGCCAGCAGCCGGGGACAGGGATATGGCTACACCTTC. Amino acid sequence: CASSRGQGYGYTF. The chain combines TRBV5-8 with TRBJ1-2, with 9 bases aligning to TRBD1. CDR1 is SGHTS, CDR2 YDEGEE, per germline. Germline trimming cut 4 bases from V and 5 bases from J; bases unmatched to any gene: 3. The CDR3 has 13 residues.

The V call is TRBV6-5, the J call TRBJ2-6; tentatively, D is TRBD2 (6 bases). Germline V CDR1 and CDR2: MNHEY, SVGAGI. This CDR3 comprises 14 residues. V lost 6 bases and J 2 bases, leaving 8 bases between the germline ends. The CDR3 spells CASREGPGANVLTF. In DNA, the CDR3 is TGTGCCAGCAGGGAGGGGCCTGGGGCCAACGTCCTGACTTTC.

The gene calls are TRBV28 and TRBJ1-3; tentatively, D is TRBD1 (5 bases). CDR1 is MDHEN, CDR2 SYDVKM, per germline. V lost 5 bases and J lost 0, with 20 bases in between. The CDR3 covers 18 residues. The CDR3 coding sequence is TGTGCCAGCAGTCTCCCGGGTCGGGGGGGGTACTCTGGAAACACCATATATTTT. It translates to CASSLPGRGGYSGNTIYF.

V and J are TRBV5-1 and TRBJ1-1; possibly TRBD1 for D (6 bases). The CDR3 runs 15 residues. The germline gives CDR1 SGHRS, CDR2 YFSETQ. V was cut by 5 bases and J by 2 bases, with 16 bases left in between. The CDR3 region has the DNA TGCGCCAGCAGACTACAGGGAGCTAATAACACTGAAGCTTTCTTT. This sequence encodes CASRLQGANNTEAFF.

This chain connects TRBV5-4 to TRBJ2-3, with TRBD2 identical over 8 bases. The CDR3 is made up of 13 amino acids. From germline, CDR1 is SGHNT and CDR2 YYREEE (reference sequence). For the CDR3, the DNA is TGTGCTATCAAGGACGGGGGGGCAGATACGCAGTATTTT. It yields the protein CAIKDGGADTQYF.

The genes are TRBV5-1 and TRBJ2-7; D unresolved. Germline V gene sequence: CDR1 SGHRS, CDR2 YFSETQ. The CDR3 runs to 15 residues. V gave up 4 bases and J gave up 0 bases, with 14 bases separating them. The CDR3 loop is CASSLGHASSYEQYF. The CDR3 coding sequence is TGCGCCAGCAGCCTTGGCCACGCGAGCTCCTACGAGCAGTACTTC.

The chain couples TRBV12-3 or TRBV12-4 to TRBJ1-6; D might be TRBD1 (6 bases). The CDR3 spans 13 residues. V shed 6 bases and J shed 8 bases, with 11 bases lying between them. The CDR3 spells CASSSRGDSPLHF. The CDR3 coding sequence is TGTGCCAGCAGCTCTAGGGGGGATTCACCCCTCCACTTT.

The V call is TRBV15, the J call TRBJ1-5, with 7 bases fitting TRBD1. Germline trimming cut 6 bases from V and 5 bases from J; bases unmatched to any gene: 4. The CDR3 is 13 amino acids. Germline loops: CDR1 LNHNV, CDR2 YYDKDF (reference sequence). The CDR3 loop is CATRTGFHQPQHF. In DNA, the CDR3 is TGTGCCACCAGGACAGGGTTTCATCAGCCCCAGCATTTT.

The gene calls are TRBV11-2 and TRBJ1-2; TRBD1 might be the D (6 bases). Trimming took off 7 bases at V and 8 bases at J, with 14 bases between the two ends. Looked up from germline, CDR1 is SGHAT and CDR2 is FQNNGV. This CDR3 is built from 12 residues. The CDR3: CASMSGTRGYTF. The DNA for the CDR3 is TGTGCCAGCATGTCGGGGACAAGGGGCTACACCTTC.

The genes are TRBV29-1 and TRBJ1-2; D unclear. The CDR3 sequence is 13 residues long. Germline V gives CDR1 SQVTM, CDR2 ANQGSEA. The V end lost 1 base, the J end lost 4 bases, and 10 bases lay between the germline ends. The CDR3 DNA follows: TGCAGCGTTGAAGTTGGCCTGACCTATGGCTACACCTTC. Amino acids: CSVEVGLTYGYTF. The entire variable domain, with the rest obtained from reference TRBV29-1 and TRBJ1-2, is as follows: SAVISQKPSRDICQRGTSLTIQCQVDSQVTMMFWYRQQPGQSLTLIATANQGSEATYESGFVIDKFPISRPNLTFSTLTVSNMSPEDSSIYLCSVEVGLTYGYTFGSGTRLTVV.

This chain links TRBV6-5 with TRBJ1-2; D gene unclear. CDR1 MNHEY and CDR2 SVGAGI come from the germline V gene. The CDR3 totals 15 residues. Trimming took off 2 bases at V and 3 bases at J, with 13 bases between the two ends. The CDR3 region has the DNA TGTGCCAGCAGTTACACGGGGTTTGCGGACTATGGCTACACCTTC. It specifies CASSYTGFADYGYTF.

The V and J genes are TRBV5-1 and TRBJ2-5, with D possibly TRBD1 on 6 matching bases. The germline V gene has CDR1 SGHRS and CDR2 YFSETQ. Deletions cut 5 bases from V and 4 bases from J, with 15 bases between. This CDR3 contains 14 residues. The CDR3 DNA reads as TGCGCCAGCAGTCCCTGGGGGCCCCGAGAGACCCAGTACTTC. Amino acids: CASSPWGPRETQYF.

This chain links TRBV6-5 with TRBJ1-5; 7 positions match TRBD1. J was trimmed by 3 bases and V by 6 bases; bases with no gene match: 8. The V gene's germline CDR1 is MNHEY and CDR2 SVGAGI. The CDR3 runs to 15 residues. Here the CDR3 reads CASSQGGGYNQPQHF. In DNA form, the CDR3 reads TGTGCCAGCAGCCAAGGGGGCGGATACAATCAGCCCCAGCATTTT.

CDR3 sequence reads: CASSLGAGTSEKLFF. CDR3 DNA: TGCGCCAGCAGCTTGGGTGCAGGGACTTCCGAAAAACTGTTTTTT. V and J are TRBV5-1 and TRBJ1-4; maybe TRBD1 (5 bases). Looked up from germline, CDR1 is SGHRS and CDR2 is YFSETQ. Trimming shortened V by 0 bases and J by 8 bases, and 14 bases separated the two germline ends. The CDR3 contains 15 residues.

This clone was picked up one time. This chain links TRBV30 with TRBJ1-1, with D uncertain. V was shortened by 4 bases and J by 4 bases, with 19 bases between the two germline ends. There are 15 residues in the CDR3. Germline loops: CDR1 GTSNPN, CDR2 SVGIG (reference sequence). CDR3: CAWTFNNFGRTEAFF. CDR3 nucleotides: TGTGCCTGGACCTTTAATAATTTTGGGCGCACTGAAGCTTTCTTT.

This clone appeared once. V and J are TRBV5-1 and TRBJ1-6; 8 nucleotides match TRBD1. Germline assignment: CDR1 SGHRS and CDR2 YFSETQ. V was pared by 3 bases and J by 9 bases, with 11 bases of the junction left unmatched. There are 16 residues in the CDR3. The CDR3 DNA follows: TGCGCCAGCAGCTCTGAGACCGGGACAGGAGGTTCACCCCTCCACTTT. Amino acid sequence: CASSSETGTGGSPLHF.

This clone was observed once. The J gene is TRBJ1-2, the V gene TRBV3-1 (or the pseudogene TRBV3-2), with D perhaps TRBD1 (5 bases). V lost 1 base to trimming and J lost 5 bases, with 11 bases between them. Germline CDR1 LGHDT, CDR2 YNNKEL (reference sequence). This CDR3 is 14 amino acids long. The CDR3 protein is CASSQARRDYGYTF. In DNA form, the CDR3 reads TGTGCCAGCAGCCAAGCACGCAGGGATTATGGCTACACCTTC.

The chain has TRBV18 and TRBJ2-2, with D hard to call. The ends were cut back, 6 bases at V and 0 bases at J, with 11 bases in the middle. This CDR3 has 15 amino acids. The germline V gene encodes CDR1 KGHSH and CDR2 LQKENI. CDR3 loop: CASSLMGSNTGELFF. CDR3 sequence (DNA): TGTGCCAGCTCCCTCATGGGGTCGAACACCGGGGAGCTGTTTTTT.

This clone was detected a few times. This rearrangement joins TRBV4-1 to TRBJ1-1; D is uncertain. This CDR3 contains 14 residues. V was shortened by 4 bases and J by 11 bases, with 20 bases between the two germline ends. Germline V gene sequence: CDR1 MGHRA, CDR2 YSYEKL. CDR3 sequence reads: CASSRESSSQGAFF. As DNA, the CDR3 is TGCGCCAGCAGCCGTGAGAGTTCGTCCCAAGGGGCTTTCTTT.

This clone has only a few counts. The CDR3 sequence is CASSLEAQPWTGELFF. CDR3 in DNA: TGCGCCAGCAGCTTGGAGGCCCAACCTTGGACCGGGGAGCTGTTTTTT. The rearrangement uses TRBV5-1 and TRBJ2-2, with D hard to call. Between the trimmed V and J ends, which lost 0 bases and 5 bases, there was a span of 14 bases. Germline V gene sequence: CDR1 SGHRS, CDR2 YFSETQ. The CDR3 runs 16 residues. The variable domain in full, completed from reference TRBV5-1 and TRBJ2-2, reads KAGVTQTPRYLIKTRGQQVTLSCSPISGHRSVSWYQQTPGQGLQFLFEYFSETQRNKGNFPGRFSGRQFSNSRSEMNVSTLELGDSALYLCASSLEAQPWTGELFFGEGSRLTVL.

This clone was observed a single time. The chain is built from TRBV5-6 and TRBJ1-2; D gene uncertain. The CDR3 has 13 amino acids. CDR1 and CDR2 (germline): SGHDT, YYEEEE. V lost 1 base to trimming and J lost 5 bases, with 9 bases between them. CDR3: CASSLRPGYGYTF. The DNA for the CDR3 is TGTGCCAGCAGCTTGAGGCCGGGATATGGCTACACCTTC.

The J gene is TRBJ1-2, the V gene TRBV5-1; TRBD1 matches 7 bases. V gave up 7 bases and J gave up 1 base; unmatched junction bases: 10. The CDR3 runs 15 residues. Germline lookup yields CDR1 SGHRS and CDR2 YFSETQ. The CDR3 loop is CASGSAGDSNYGYTF. The CDR3 DNA follows: TGCGCCAGCGGTTCGGCGGGGGACAGTAACTATGGCTACACCTTC.

The chain employs TRBV28 and TRBJ2-7; a weak D match, TRBD2 (6 bases). This CDR3 contains 14 residues. Germline loops: CDR1 MDHEN, CDR2 SYDVKM. Trimming removed 8 bases from V and 4 bases from J, with 18 bases in between. The CDR3 spells CASSLSGVWYEQYF. In nucleotides, the CDR3 is TGTGCCAGCTCGCTATCGGGGGTGTGGTACGAGCAGTACTTC.

The V call is TRBV7-2, the J call TRBJ1-5, with TRBD1 as a possible D gene (6 bases). This CDR3 is built from 14 residues. With 5 bases removed from V and 6 bases from J, the gap between germline ends came to 14 bases. Per germline, CDR1 SGHTA and CDR2 FQGNSA. The chain's CDR3 is CASSGGREGQPQHF. The CDR3 nucleotides are TGTGCCAGCAGCGGGGGCAGGGAGGGTCAGCCCCAGCATTTT.

The chain joins TRBV19 to TRBJ2-3; D may be TRBD2 (7 bases). V lost 1 base to trimming and J lost 4 bases, with 21 bases between them. Germline values: CDR1 LNHDA, CDR2 SQIVND (reference sequence). The CDR3 has 18 residues. Written as DNA, the CDR3 is TGTGCCAGTAGTATAGGATGGGGGGGGCGTCAAACCCCAGATACGCAGTATTTT. Its translation: CASSIGWGGRQTPDTQYF.

V usage is TRBV29-1 and J usage is TRBJ1-2; D is uncertain. The germline V gene has CDR1 SQVTM and CDR2 ANQGSEA. V lost 4 bases to trimming and J lost 8 bases, with 14 bases between them. The CDR3 spans 12 residues. CDR3 amino acids: CSVGDTPGGYTF. CDR3 sequence (DNA): TGCAGCGTTGGAGACACCCCAGGAGGCTACACCTTC.